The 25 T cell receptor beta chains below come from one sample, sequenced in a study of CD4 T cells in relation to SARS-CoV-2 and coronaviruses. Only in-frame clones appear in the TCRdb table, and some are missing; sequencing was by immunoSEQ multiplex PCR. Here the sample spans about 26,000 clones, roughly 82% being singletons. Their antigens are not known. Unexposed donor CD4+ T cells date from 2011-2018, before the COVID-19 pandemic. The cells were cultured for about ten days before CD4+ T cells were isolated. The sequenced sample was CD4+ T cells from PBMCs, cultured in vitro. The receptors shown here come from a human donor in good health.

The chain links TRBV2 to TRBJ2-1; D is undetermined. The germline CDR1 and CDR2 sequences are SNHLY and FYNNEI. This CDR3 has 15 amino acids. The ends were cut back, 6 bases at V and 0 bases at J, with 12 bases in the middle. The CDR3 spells CASSTDRASYNEQFF. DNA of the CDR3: TGTGCCAGCAGCACCGACCGAGCCTCCTACAATGAGCAGTTCTTC.

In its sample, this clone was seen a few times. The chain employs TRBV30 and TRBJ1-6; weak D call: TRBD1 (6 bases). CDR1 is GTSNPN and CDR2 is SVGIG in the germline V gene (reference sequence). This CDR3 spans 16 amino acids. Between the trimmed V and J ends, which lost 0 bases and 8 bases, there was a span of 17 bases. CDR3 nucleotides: TGTGCCTGGAGTGTACCGCAGGGGCAAATGGATTCACCCCTCCACTTT. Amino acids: CAWSVPQGQMDSPLHF.

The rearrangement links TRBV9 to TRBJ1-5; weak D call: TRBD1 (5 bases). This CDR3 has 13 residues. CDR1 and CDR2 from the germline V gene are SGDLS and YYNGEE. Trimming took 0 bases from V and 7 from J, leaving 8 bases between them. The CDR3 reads CASSVGGVQPQHF. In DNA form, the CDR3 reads TGTGCCAGCAGCGTAGGAGGGGTACAGCCCCAGCATTTT.

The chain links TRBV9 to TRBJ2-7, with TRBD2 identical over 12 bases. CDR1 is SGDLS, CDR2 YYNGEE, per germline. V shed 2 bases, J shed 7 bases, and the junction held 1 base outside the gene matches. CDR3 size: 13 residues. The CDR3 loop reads CASSVGTSGEQYF. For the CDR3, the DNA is TGTGCCAGCAGCGTTGGGACTAGCGGGGAGCAGTACTTC.

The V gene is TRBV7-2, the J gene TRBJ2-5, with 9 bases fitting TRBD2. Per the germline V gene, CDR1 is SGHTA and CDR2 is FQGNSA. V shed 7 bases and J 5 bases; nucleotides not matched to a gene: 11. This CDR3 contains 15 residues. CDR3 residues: CASNSQAGGGETQYF. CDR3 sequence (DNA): TGTGCCAGCAACTCCCAAGCGGGAGGAGGGGAGACCCAGTACTTC.

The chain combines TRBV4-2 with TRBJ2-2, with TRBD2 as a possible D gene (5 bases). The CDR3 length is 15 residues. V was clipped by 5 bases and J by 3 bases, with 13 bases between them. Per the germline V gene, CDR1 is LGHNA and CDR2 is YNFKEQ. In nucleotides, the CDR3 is TGTGCCAGCAGCGGGCTAGCTAGAGACACCGGGGAGCTGTTTTTT. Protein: CASSGLARDTGELFF.

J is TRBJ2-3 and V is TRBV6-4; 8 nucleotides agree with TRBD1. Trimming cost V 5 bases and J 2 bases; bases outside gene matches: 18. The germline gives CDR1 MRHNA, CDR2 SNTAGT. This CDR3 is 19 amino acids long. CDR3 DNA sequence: TGTGCCAGCAGTCCCAACCTCTTTTCCGGGACAGGAGTCACAGATACGCAGTATTTT. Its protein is CASSPNLFSGTGVTDTQYF.

The CDR3 bases are TGTGCCAGCAGCCAAGCCTGGGCCGCAACTAATGAAAAACTGTTTTTT. It translates to CASSQAWAATNEKLFF. The chain uses TRBV4-2 and TRBJ1-4; no clear D gene. CDR1 and CDR2 (germline): LGHNA, YNFKEQ. V was cut by 1 base and J by 0 bases, with 9 bases left in between. The CDR3 is 16 amino acids.

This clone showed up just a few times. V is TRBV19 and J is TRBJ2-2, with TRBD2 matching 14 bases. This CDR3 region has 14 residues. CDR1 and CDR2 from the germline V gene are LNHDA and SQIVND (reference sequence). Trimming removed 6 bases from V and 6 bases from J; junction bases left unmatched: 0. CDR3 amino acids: CASRTSGGAGELFF. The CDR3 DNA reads TGTGCCAGTAGGACTAGCGGGGGGGCCGGGGAGCTGTTTTTT.

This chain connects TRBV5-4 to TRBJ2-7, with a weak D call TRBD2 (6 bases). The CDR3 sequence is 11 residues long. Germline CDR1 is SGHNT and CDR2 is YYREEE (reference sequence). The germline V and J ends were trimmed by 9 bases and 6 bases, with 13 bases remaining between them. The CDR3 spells CATGDYSEQYF. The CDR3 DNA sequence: TGTGCCACGGGAGACTACAGCGAGCAGTACTTC.

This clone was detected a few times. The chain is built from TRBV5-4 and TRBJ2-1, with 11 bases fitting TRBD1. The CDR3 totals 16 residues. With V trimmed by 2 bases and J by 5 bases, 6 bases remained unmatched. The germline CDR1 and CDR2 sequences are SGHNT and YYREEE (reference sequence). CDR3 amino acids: CASSLVMGQGDNEQFF. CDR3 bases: TGTGCCAGCAGCTTAGTAATGGGACAGGGGGACAATGAGCAGTTCTTC.

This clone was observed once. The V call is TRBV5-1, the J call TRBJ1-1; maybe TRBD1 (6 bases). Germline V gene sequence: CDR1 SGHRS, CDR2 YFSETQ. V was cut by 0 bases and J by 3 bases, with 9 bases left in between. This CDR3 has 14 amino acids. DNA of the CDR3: TGCGCCAGCAGCTTGGGACAGGCCCACACTGAAGCTTTCTTT. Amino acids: CASSLGQAHTEAFF.

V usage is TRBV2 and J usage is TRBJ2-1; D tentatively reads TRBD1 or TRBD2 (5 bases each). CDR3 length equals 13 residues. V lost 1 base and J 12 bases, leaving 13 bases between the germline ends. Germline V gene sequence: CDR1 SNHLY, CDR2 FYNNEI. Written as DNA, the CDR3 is TGTGCCAGCAGTGAAGAGGCCGGGACCATGCAGTTCTTC. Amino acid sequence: CASSEEAGTMQFF.

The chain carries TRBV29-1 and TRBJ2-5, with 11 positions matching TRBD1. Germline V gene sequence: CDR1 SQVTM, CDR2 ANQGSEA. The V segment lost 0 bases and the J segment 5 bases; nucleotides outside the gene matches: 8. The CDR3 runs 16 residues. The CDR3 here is CSVEESGQGADETQYF. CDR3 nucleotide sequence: TGCAGCGTTGAAGAATCAGGACAGGGGGCCGATGAGACCCAGTACTTC.

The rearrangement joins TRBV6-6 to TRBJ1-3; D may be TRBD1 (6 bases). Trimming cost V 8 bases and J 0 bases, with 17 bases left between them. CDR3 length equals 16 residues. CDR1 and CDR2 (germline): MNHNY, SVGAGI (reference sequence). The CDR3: CASGEGGFFSGNTIYF. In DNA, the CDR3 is TGTGCCAGCGGAGAGGGGGGTTTCTTCTCTGGAAACACCATATATTTT.

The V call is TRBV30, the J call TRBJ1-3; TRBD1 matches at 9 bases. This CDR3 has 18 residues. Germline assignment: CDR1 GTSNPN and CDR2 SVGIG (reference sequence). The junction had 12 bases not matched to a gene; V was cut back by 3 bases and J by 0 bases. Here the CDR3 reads CAWSERTGDFLSGNTIYF. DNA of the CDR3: TGTGCCTGGAGCGAGAGGACAGGGGATTTTCTCTCTGGAAACACCATATATTTT.

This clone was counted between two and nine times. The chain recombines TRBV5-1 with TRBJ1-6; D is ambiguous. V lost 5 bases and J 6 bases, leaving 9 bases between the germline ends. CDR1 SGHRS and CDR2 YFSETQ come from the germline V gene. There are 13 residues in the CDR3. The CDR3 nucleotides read TGCGCCAGCAGTGAAGATCTTAATTCACCCCTCCACTTT. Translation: CASSEDLNSPLHF.

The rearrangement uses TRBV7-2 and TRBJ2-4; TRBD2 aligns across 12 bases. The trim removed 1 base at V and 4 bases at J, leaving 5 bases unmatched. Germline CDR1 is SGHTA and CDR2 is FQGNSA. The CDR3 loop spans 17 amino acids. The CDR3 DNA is TGTGCCAGCAGCTTAGTGTCTAGCGGGGGGGGGAAAAACATTCAGTACTTC. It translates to CASSLVSSGGGKNIQYF.

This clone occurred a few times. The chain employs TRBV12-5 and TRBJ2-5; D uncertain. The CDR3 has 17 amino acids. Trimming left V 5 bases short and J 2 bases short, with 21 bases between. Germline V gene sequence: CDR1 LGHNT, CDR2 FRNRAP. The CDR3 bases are TGTGCTAGTGGTGCCCCCGAGTACAGCAGATTACAAGAGACCCAGTACTTC. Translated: CASGAPEYSRLQETQYF.

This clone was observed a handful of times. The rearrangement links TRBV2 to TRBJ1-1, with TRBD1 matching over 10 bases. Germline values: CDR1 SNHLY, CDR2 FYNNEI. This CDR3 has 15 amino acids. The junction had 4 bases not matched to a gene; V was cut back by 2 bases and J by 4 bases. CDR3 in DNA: TGTGCCAGCAGTGAATTGGGGACAGGGGCCACTGAAGCTTTCTTT. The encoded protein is CASSELGTGATEAFF.

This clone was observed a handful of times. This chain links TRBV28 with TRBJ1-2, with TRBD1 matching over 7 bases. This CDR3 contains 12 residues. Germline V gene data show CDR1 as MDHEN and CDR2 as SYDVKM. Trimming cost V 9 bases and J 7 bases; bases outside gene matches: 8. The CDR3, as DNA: TGTGCCAGTCTCGAGGGGGCGAGTGGCTACACCTTC. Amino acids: CASLEGASGYTF.

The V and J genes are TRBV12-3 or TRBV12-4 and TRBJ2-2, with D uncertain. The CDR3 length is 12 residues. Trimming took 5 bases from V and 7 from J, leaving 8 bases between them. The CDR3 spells CASSNLNGELFF. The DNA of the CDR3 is TGTGCCAGCAGTAACTTGAACGGGGAGCTGTTTTTT.

The CDR3 protein is CASSQVNRFETQYF. CDR3 bases: TGTGCCAGCAGCCAAGTGAATCGATTCGAGACCCAGTACTTC. V usage is TRBV3-1 (or the pseudogene TRBV3-2) and J usage is TRBJ2-5; D uncertain. Trimming stripped 1 base from V and 5 bases from J, with 11 bases between. The CDR3 covers 14 residues. CDR1 is LGHDT, CDR2 YNNKEL, per germline (reference sequence).

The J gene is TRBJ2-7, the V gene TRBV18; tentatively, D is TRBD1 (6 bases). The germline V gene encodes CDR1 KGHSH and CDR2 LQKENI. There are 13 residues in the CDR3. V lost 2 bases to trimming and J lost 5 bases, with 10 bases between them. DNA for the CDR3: TGTGCCAGCTCACCAAGATCAGGGGACGAGCAGTACTTC. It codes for CASSPRSGDEQYF.

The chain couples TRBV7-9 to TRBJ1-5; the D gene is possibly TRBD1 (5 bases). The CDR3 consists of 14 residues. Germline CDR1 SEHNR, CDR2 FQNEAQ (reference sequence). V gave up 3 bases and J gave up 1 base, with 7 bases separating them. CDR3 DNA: TGTGCCAGCAGCTTGGGACGGAGCAATCAGCCCCAGCATTTT. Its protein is CASSLGRSNQPQHF.